This T cell receptor (beta chain) stems from a study of T-cell reconstitution after alpha-beta-depleted transplantation in children. Germline V gene data show CDR1 as SNHLY and CDR2 as FYNNEI. Between the trimmed V and J ends, which lost 8 bases and 5 bases, there was a span of 12 bases. The CDR3 has 12 residues. Unique molecular identifiers were used to barcode this TCRbeta library. TCRdb called the PCR reads again in MiXCR, with one record for every CDR3 protein. The repertoire has approximately 240,000 distinct CDR3 sequences, 8% to 10% of them found once; the top ten carry over 5%. This clonotype was counted a few times.

The source was PBMCs from the stem cell graft donor, collected from the stem cell graft. This TCR derives from a human donor who donated a stem cell graft to a child with acute lymphoblastic leukemia. The chain uses TRBV2 and TRBJ2-5; D unclear. Here the CDR3 reads CASRALSETQYF. CDR3 nucleotides: TGTGCCAGCCGGGCACTATCGGAGACCCAGTACTTC.